Each of the 28 T cell receptor beta chains below was sequenced from the same sample in a study of blood T cell repertoires in COVID-19. TCRdb's table, derived via immunoSEQ multiplex PCR, lists solely in-frame clones and lacks some. The profile covers about 240,000 clones, with around 84% appearing a single time and 6% to 9% taken by the ten largest. Sequencing was carried out using peripheral blood. The receptor source for this set is a woman aged 70-85 years with active or convalescent COVID-19.

The chain recombines TRBV18 with TRBJ1-1; D unresolved. The V end was cut by 1 base, the J end by 8 bases, with 17 bases between. This CDR3 has 15 residues. Germline V CDR1 and CDR2: KGHSH, LQKENI. The CDR3 DNA is TGTGCCAGCTCACCACAATCGGCGGCGCCCTCAGAAGCTTTCTTT. This codes for CASSPQSAAPSEAFF.

The chain combines TRBV27 with TRBJ1-5, with TRBD1 as a possible D gene (5 bases). With 10 bases removed from V and 9 bases from J, the gap between germline ends came to 19 bases. Germline V gene sequence: CDR1 MNHEY, CDR2 SMNVEV (reference sequence). The CDR3 has 13 amino acids. The CDR3 coding sequence is TGTGCCACCTCGTGGGGCCCAGAACGGCCCCAGCATTTT. This codes for CATSWGPERPQHF.

The CDR3 region is CASSGGENSPLHF. As DNA, the CDR3 is TGCGCCAGCAGCGGAGGGGAGAATTCACCCCTCCACTTT. The chain recombines TRBV5-1 with TRBJ1-6; weak D call: TRBD1 (5 bases). Trimming stripped 4 bases from V and 7 bases from J, with 9 bases between. The CDR3 is 13 amino acids. Germline V CDR1 and CDR2: SGHRS, YFSETQ.

V usage is TRBV18 and J usage is TRBJ1-2; 10 nucleotides align to TRBD1. CDR3 length equals 14 residues. V dropped 2 bases and J dropped 7; count of bases not matched to a gene: 4. Germline values: CDR1 KGHSH, CDR2 LQKENI. This CDR3 is CASSPDRGLGGYTF. Here the CDR3 DNA reads TGTGCCAGCTCACCAGACAGGGGGCTAGGTGGCTACACCTTC.

As for this clone: Its ends do not fully match the called genes, so a read error is possible. The identical CDR3 is also encoded by other nucleotide sequences in the sample. The chain has TRBV5-8 and TRBJ2-7, with D perhaps matching TRBD1 (5 bases). The CDR3 extends over 15 amino acids. The germline V gene has CDR1 SGHTS and CDR2 YDEGEE. CDR3 region: CASSLGKGSPYEQYF. Written as DNA, the CDR3 is TGTGCCAGCAGCTTGGGAAAGGGGTCCCCCTATGAGCAGTACTTC.

In its sample, this clone was seen once. The chain couples TRBV12-3 or TRBV12-4 to TRBJ2-2; D gene ambiguous. This CDR3 contains 13 residues. Trimming took off 6 bases at V and 6 bases at J, with 11 bases between the two ends. The CDR3 DNA sequence: TGTGCCAGCAGAACAGACCAGGCCGGGGAGCTGTTTTTT. This gives the protein CASRTDQAGELFF.

The genes are TRBV11-2 and TRBJ2-7, with D possibly being TRBD1 (5 bases). Trimming took 5 bases from V and 7 from J, leaving 9 bases between them. CDR1 SGHAT and CDR2 FQNNGV come from the germline V gene. The CDR3 covers 11 residues. The CDR3 bases are TGTGCCAGCAGCGGCCCAGGGGAGCAGTACTTC. Its protein product is CASSGPGEQYF. Looking up the rest from reference TRBV11-2 and TRBJ2-7 gives the full variable domain: EAGVAQSPRYKIIEKRQSVAFWCNPISGHATLYWYQQILGQGPKLLIQFQNNGVVDDSQLPKDRFSAERLKGVDSTLKIQPAKLEDSAVYLCASSGPGEQYFGPGTRLTVT.

In this sample, this clone turned up once. The chain uses TRBV4-2 and TRBJ2-1, with 7 bases identical to TRBD2. CDR1 is LGHNA, CDR2 YNFKEQ, per germline. V was pared by 4 bases and J by 1 base, with 13 bases of the junction left unmatched. The CDR3 consists of 18 residues. The CDR3 region is CASSREELGLGSYNEQFF. CDR3 DNA sequence: TGTGCCAGCAGCCGAGAGGAGCTCGGACTAGGGTCCTACAATGAGCAGTTCTTC.

The chain has TRBV4-3 and TRBJ1-2; D not resolved. From germline, CDR1 is LGHNA and CDR2 YSLEER. This CDR3 has 13 residues. The ends were cut back, 0 bases at V and 6 bases at J, with 8 bases in the middle. As DNA, the CDR3 is TGCGCCAGCAGCCAAGATAGTGGAGATGGCTACACCTTC. Amino acid sequence: CASSQDSGDGYTF.

This chain connects TRBV18 to TRBJ1-1; D is uncertain. CDR3 length: 17 amino acids. Germline V gives CDR1 KGHSH, CDR2 LQKENI. V gave up 3 bases and J gave up 4 bases, with 21 bases separating them. As DNA, the CDR3 is TGTGCCAGCTCACCGGCCCCTAATTTCGGGAGTAGCACTGAAGCTTTCTTT. It codes for CASSPAPNFGSSTEAFF.

This chain uses TRBV5-1 with TRBJ1-1; D is undetermined. The germline V gene encodes CDR1 SGHRS and CDR2 YFSETQ. V was pared by 4 bases and J by 6 bases, with 22 bases between. The CDR3 is made up of 16 amino acids. This CDR3 reads CASSPHSGGVAPEAFF. The DNA of the CDR3 is TGCGCCAGCAGCCCCCATTCGGGCGGGGTTGCGCCTGAAGCTTTCTTT.

The J gene is TRBJ1-5, the V gene TRBV5-5, with TRBD1 matching over 7 bases. Germline lookup yields CDR1 SGHKS and CDR2 YYEKEE (reference sequence). This CDR3 is 14 amino acids long. The V and J ends lost 3 bases and 3 bases, in that order; junction bases with no gene match: 3. The CDR3 is CASSSGTVNQPQHF. DNA of the CDR3: TGTGCCAGCAGCTCGGGGACAGTCAATCAGCCCCAGCATTTT.

The chain employs TRBV5-8 and TRBJ1-1, with D tentatively TRBD1 (5 bases). The germline CDR1 and CDR2 sequences are SGHTS and YDEGEE. The CDR3 spans 15 residues. V was shortened by 2 bases and J by 5 bases, with 16 bases between the two germline ends. The CDR3 bases are TGTGCCAGCAGCTTAACTCCCAGCGGGGGGACTGAAGCTTTCTTT. This sequence encodes CASSLTPSGGTEAFF.

The chain carries TRBV5-1 and TRBJ1-2; D may be TRBD1 (6 bases). The CDR3 length is 14 residues. V was cut by 0 bases and J by 5 bases, with 11 bases left in between. The germline gives CDR1 SGHRS, CDR2 YFSETQ. CDR3 bases: TGCGCCAGCAGCTTGGCGGACAGCCTTTATGGCTACACCTTC. Amino acid sequence: CASSLADSLYGYTF.

The chain is built from TRBV10-1 and TRBJ2-3; D gene ambiguous. CDR3 length: 13 residues. V was pared by 6 bases and J by 4 bases, with 11 bases between. CDR1 and CDR2 from the germline V gene are WNHNN and SYGVQD (reference sequence). The CDR3 is CASSEQLADTQYF. The DNA of the CDR3 is TGCGCCAGCAGCGAACAATTGGCAGATACGCAGTATTTT.

V usage is TRBV3-1 (or the pseudogene TRBV3-2) and J usage is TRBJ1-1, with 7 positions matching TRBD1. CDR3 length: 15 residues. The J segment lost 3 bases and the V segment lost 0 bases, leaving 4 bases of the junction unmatched. Looked up from germline, CDR1 is LGHDT and CDR2 is YNNKEL (reference sequence). The CDR3 here is CASSQDGGGYTEAFF. DNA for the CDR3: TGTGCCAGCAGCCAAGATGGAGGGGGCTACACTGAAGCTTTCTTT.

The chain couples TRBV27 to TRBJ1-5; D is possibly TRBD1 (6 bases). Germline-derived CDR1 and CDR2 are MNHEY and SMNVEV (reference sequence). Trimming removed 6 bases from V and 0 bases from J, with 12 bases in between. The CDR3 consists of 15 residues. The CDR3 here is CASSPGGSSNQPQHF. DNA of the CDR3: TGTGCCAGCAGCCCGGGGGGCTCTAGCAATCAGCCCCAGCATTTT.

The chain joins TRBV6-5 to TRBJ1-2; D is perhaps TRBD1 (6 bases). In germline, CDR1 is MNHEY, CDR2 SVGAGI. V was shortened by 6 bases and J by 5 bases, with 10 bases between the two germline ends. This CDR3 comprises 12 residues. Written as DNA, the CDR3 is TGTGCCAGCAGAGGACAGTCTTATGGCTACACCTTC. It encodes CASRGQSYGYTF.

The chain joins TRBV7-2 to TRBJ2-7; TRBD1 aligns across 8 bases. V gave up 5 bases and J gave up 4 bases; unmatched junction bases: 10. Looked up from germline, CDR1 is SGHTA and CDR2 is FQGNSA. This CDR3 is built from 15 residues. For the CDR3, the DNA is TGTGCCAGCAGCGTTTCAGGGGGCCCTACGTACGAGCAGTACTTC. This encodes CASSVSGGPTYEQYF.

The CDR3 region has the DNA TGTGCCAGCAGCCTTCTTATGAGGGAGCAGTTCTTC. It codes for CASSLLMREQFF. This sequence joins TRBV6-2 or TRBV6-3 and TRBJ2-1; unclear D gene. The germline V and J ends were trimmed by 6 bases and 10 bases, with 13 bases remaining between them. The CDR3 has 12 amino acids. Germline CDR1 and CDR2: MNHEY and SVGEGT.

This clone came up a few times. V is TRBV4-2 and J is TRBJ1-1, with D possibly matching TRBD1 (5 bases). Germline values: CDR1 LGHNA, CDR2 YNFKEQ. The CDR3 runs 16 residues. V shed 0 bases and J shed 4 bases, with 15 bases lying between them. This CDR3 reads CASSQDLRGVGTEAFF. The DNA for the CDR3 is TGTGCCAGCAGCCAAGATTTAAGGGGTGTCGGCACTGAAGCTTTCTTT.

The chain couples TRBV7-9 to TRBJ1-4; 11 bases line up with TRBD1. V lost 5 bases, J lost 8 bases, and 4 bases stayed unmatched. Germline V gene sequence: CDR1 SEHNR, CDR2 FQNEAQ (reference sequence). This CDR3 contains 14 residues. The CDR3 DNA reads TGTGCCAGCAGCCTGGACAGGGGGCGCGAAAAACTGTTTTTT. It is translated as CASSLDRGREKLFF.

Concerning this clone itself: The junction and the germline gene differ at one end; a read error may be behind it. The J gene is TRBJ1-5, the V gene TRBV6-2 or TRBV6-3, with TRBD1 matching 7 bases. Germline V CDR1 and CDR2: MNHEY, SVGEGT. This CDR3 contains 14 residues. CDR3 amino acids: CASSSGTANRPQHF. The CDR3 bases are TGTGCCAGCAGTTCCGGGACAGCTAATCGGCCCCAGCATTTT.

V and J are TRBV6-2 or TRBV6-3 and TRBJ1-1; D remains ambiguous. CDR3 length equals 17 residues. Trimming took 2 bases from V and 0 from J, leaving 16 bases between them. From germline, CDR1 is MNHEY and CDR2 SVGEGT. The CDR3, as DNA: TGTGCCAGCAGTTACCACCTGACATCACGTGTGAACACTGAAGCTTTCTTT. This sequence encodes CASSYHLTSRVNTEAFF.

V and J are TRBV5-4 and TRBJ2-2; D possibly corresponds to TRBD2 (5 bases). Germline loops: CDR1 SGHNT, CDR2 YYREEE (reference sequence). Deletions cut 4 bases from V and 7 bases from J, with 11 bases between. This CDR3 is built from 13 residues. The CDR3 nucleotides read TGTGCCAGCAGCGGAAGAGAGGGCGGGGAGCTGTTTTTT. Residues: CASSGREGGELFF.

This clone has a single count. The chain is built from TRBV9 and TRBJ2-7; 7 positions match TRBD1. V trimming: 4 bases; J trimming: 9 bases; junction bases outside the gene matches: 10. The CDR3 totals 13 residues. Germline assignment: CDR1 SGDLS and CDR2 YYNGEE. The CDR3 sequence is CASSFGTEGRQYF. The CDR3 bases are TGTGCCAGCAGCTTCGGGACAGAGGGCAGGCAGTACTTC.

The chain combines TRBV9 with TRBJ2-5, with TRBD1 matching over 8 bases. The V segment lost 4 bases and the J segment 4 bases; nucleotides outside the gene matches: 9. CDR3 size: 15 residues. The germline CDR1 and CDR2 sequences are SGDLS and YYNGEE. For the CDR3, the DNA is TGTGCCAGCAGCCTCCGACAGGGGACGGGAGAGACCCAGTACTTC. Amino acid sequence: CASSLRQGTGETQYF.

As DNA, the CDR3 is TGCAGCGTTGAAACCGGAAAACCGGACAGGAGTTACAATGAGCAGTTCTTC. Amino acid sequence: CSVETGKPDRSYNEQFF. The chain links TRBV29-1 to TRBJ2-1, with TRBD1 identical over 7 bases. This CDR3 is 17 amino acids long. Germline CDR1 reads SQVTM; CDR2 reads ANQGSEA. V was clipped by 2 bases and J by 4 bases; unmatched bases: 14.